Sequencing of this T cell receptor (beta chain) was carried out in a study of cytomegalovirus exposure and HLA in healthy donors. Findings and caveats of the study: There were about 160 TCR beta chains listed as cytomegalovirus-associated.

Researchers ran the PCR with 60 Vbeta and 13 Jbeta primers. The protocol was immunoSEQ multiplex PCR, while the TCRdb copy is restricted to in-frame clones and leaves out a portion. The data hold 150,000 to 200,000 clones, with about 80% observed a single time. This clone was counted between two and nine times. Its cognate antigen is unknown. The junction shows a germline mismatch at one end, possibly a read error. The CDR3 totals 15 residues. The germline V gene encodes CDR1 SGDLS and CDR2 YYNGEE. The chain is built from TRBV9 and TRBJ2-6, with D possibly matching TRBD1 (5 bases). The sequenced material came from PBMCs. The sequence was collected from a woman aged 40-49 years in good health and CMV-seronegative. CDR3 sequence reads: CASSGASSGANGLTF. For the CDR3, the DNA is TGTGCCAGCAGCGGGGCAAGCTCTGGGGCCAACGGCCTGACTTTC.